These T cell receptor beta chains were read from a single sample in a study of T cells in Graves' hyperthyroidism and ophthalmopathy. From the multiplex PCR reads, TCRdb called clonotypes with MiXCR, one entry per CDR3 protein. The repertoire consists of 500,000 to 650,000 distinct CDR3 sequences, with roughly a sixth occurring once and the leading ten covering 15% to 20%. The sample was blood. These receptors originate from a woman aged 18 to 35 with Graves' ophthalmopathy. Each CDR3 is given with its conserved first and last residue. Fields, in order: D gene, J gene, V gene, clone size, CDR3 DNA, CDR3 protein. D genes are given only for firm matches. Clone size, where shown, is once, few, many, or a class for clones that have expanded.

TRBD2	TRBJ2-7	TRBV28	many	TGTGCCAGCAGTTTTCATATAGCGGGGGCAACCTACGAGCAGTACTTC	CASSFHIAGATYEQYF
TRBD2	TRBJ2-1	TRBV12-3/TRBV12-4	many	TGTGCCAGCAGTTTAGGGCTAGCGGGAGTAGGCCACAATGAGCAGTTCTTC	CASSLGLAGVGHNEQFF
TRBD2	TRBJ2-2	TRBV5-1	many	TGCGCCAGCAGGCAGTTCCTAGCGGGAGGGACCGGGGAGCTGTTTTTT	CASRQFLAGGTGELFF
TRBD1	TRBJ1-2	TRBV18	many	TGTGCCAGCTCGCCCGGGACAGGGATCGGCTACACCTTC	CASSPGTGIGYTF
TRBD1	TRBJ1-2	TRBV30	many	TGTGCCTGGGCTCAGGGGGGAGGTGGCTACACCTTC	CAWAQGGGGYTF
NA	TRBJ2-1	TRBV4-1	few	TGCGCCAGCAGCCAAACCGGGACTCCCCACTACAATGAGCAGTTCTTC	CASSQTGTPHYNEQFF
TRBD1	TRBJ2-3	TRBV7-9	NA	TGTGCCAGCAGCCCCGGGACAGTGGTCACAGATACGCAGTATTTT	CASSPGTVVTDTQYF
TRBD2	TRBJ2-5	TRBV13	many	TGTGCCAGCAGCTATGGACTAGCGGGCTTCGAGACCCAGTACTTC	CASSYGLAGFETQYF
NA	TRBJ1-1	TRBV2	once	TGTGCCAGCAGGGGCCGGACGAACACTGAAGCTTTCTTT	CASRGRTNTEAFF
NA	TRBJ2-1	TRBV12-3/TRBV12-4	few	TGTGCCAGCACCAGGGTCCCCAATGAGCAGTTCTTC	CASTRVPNEQFF
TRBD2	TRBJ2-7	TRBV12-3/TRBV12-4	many	TGTGCCAGCAGTACCATAGCGGGGGGGCCCTACGAGCAGTACTTC	CASSTIAGGPYEQYF